The clone carrying this TCR beta chain has only a few counts. No antigen is known for it. It was with 60 Vbeta and 13 Jbeta primers that the PCR ran. Using immunoSEQ multiplex PCR, the repertoire was profiled, and TCRdb retains in-frame clones only, with some absent. Among some 97,000 clones listed, about 77% were seen once. This entry belongs to a study of cytomegalovirus exposure and HLA in healthy donors. Looking at the study overall: Early released data comprised 80 million to 90 million unique TCRs from HLA-typed donors. Study observations and caveats: Some V segments, including TRBV6-2 and TRBV6-3, were excluded as indistinguishable.

This CDR3 comprises 14 residues. Germline trimming cut 4 bases from V and 5 bases from J; bases unmatched to any gene: 5. Germline assignment: CDR1 MDHEN and CDR2 SYDVKM. The TCR sequence derives from a woman under 30 in good health and CMV-seropositive. This rearrangement joins TRBV28 to TRBJ2-7, with 10 bases aligning to TRBD2. Sequenced material: PBMCs. CDR3 amino acids: CASSSSSGSNEQYF. The CDR3 DNA is TGTGCCAGCAGTTCATCTAGCGGGAGCAACGAGCAGTACTTC.